This is a list of T cell receptor beta chains from one sample in a study of PD-1 blockade in classical Hodgkin lymphoma. Sequenced by immunoSEQ multiplex PCR; TCRdb stores in-frame clones only, minus some. This table holds over 10,000 clones, 88% found once. Sequenced here: CD4+ T cells from blood, sampled before the fourth cycle of nivolumab. Receptor source: a human donor with classical Hodgkin lymphoma. CDR3s include the opening cysteine and the closing phenylalanine or tryptophan. Fields, in order: J gene, D gene, V gene, CDR3 protein. D genes are given only for firm matches.

J gene: TRBJ1-2
D gene: TRBD1
V gene: TRBV11-2
CDR3 protein: CASSLRTGGYYGYTF

J gene: TRBJ1-6
D gene: NA
V gene: TRBV5-1
CDR3 protein: CASSLMAPYNSPLHF

J gene: TRBJ2-4
D gene: TRBD2
V gene: TRBV4-1
CDR3 protein: CASSQFPGGGREGAKNIQYF

J gene: TRBJ2-3
D gene: TRBD2
V gene: TRBV10-1
CDR3 protein: CASSQGTSPDTQYF

J gene: TRBJ2-2
D gene: NA
V gene: TRBV12-1
CDR3 protein: CASSSGLAGDTGELFF

J gene: TRBJ2-5
D gene: NA
V gene: TRBV21-1
CDR3 protein: CASSIGTGTVRQETQYF

J gene: TRBJ2-7
D gene: TRBD1
V gene: TRBV9
CDR3 protein: CASSVGGQGSYEQYF

J gene: TRBJ2-7
D gene: TRBD2
V gene: TRBV5-1
CDR3 protein: CASSPSGGALDEQYF

J gene: TRBJ1-2
D gene: NA
V gene: TRBV2
CDR3 protein: CASSVFVQGYTF

J gene: TRBJ1-5
D gene: NA
V gene: TRBV5-1
CDR3 protein: CASSFIQGGQPQHF

J gene: TRBJ2-5
D gene: TRBD1
V gene: TRBV27
CDR3 protein: CASSRSTGTGIGETQYF

J gene: TRBJ1-1
D gene: NA
V gene: TRBV5-1
CDR3 protein: CASSSQGNTEAFF

J gene: TRBJ2-3
D gene: TRBD2
V gene: TRBV4-1
CDR3 protein: CASSQGLAGTSTDTQYF

J gene: TRBJ2-1
D gene: NA
V gene: TRBV12-5
CDR3 protein: CASGLEQRRPGAGHSYNEQFF

J gene: TRBJ2-5
D gene: NA
V gene: TRBV7-9
CDR3 protein: CASSSLGVGEQYF

J gene: TRBJ1-5
D gene: NA
V gene: TRBV2
CDR3 protein: CASSETDRNNQPQHF

J gene: TRBJ2-1
D gene: NA
V gene: TRBV11-3
CDR3 protein: CASSPGHQSYNEQFF

J gene: TRBJ1-5
D gene: NA
V gene: TRBV7-9
CDR3 protein: CASSSSLQGRGNQPQHF

J gene: TRBJ2-2
D gene: TRBD1
V gene: TRBV19
CDR3 protein: CASSISGTGVTGELFF

J gene: TRBJ1-3
D gene: NA
V gene: TRBV5-6
CDR3 protein: CASSFGTDGNTIYF

J gene: TRBJ2-3
D gene: NA
V gene: TRBV7-9
CDR3 protein: CASSTRGGASTDTQYF

J gene: TRBJ1-1
D gene: NA
V gene: TRBV4-2
CDR3 protein: CASSQTVNTEAFF

J gene: TRBJ2-1
D gene: NA
V gene: TRBV19
CDR3 protein: CASSTRLNEQFF